What follows are 4 T cell receptor beta chains derived from one specimen sequenced in a study of blood T cells in healthy people across ages. Combining a sample-barcoded 5' primer with a J-beta primer mix, a second PCR ran for about 6 to 12 cycles. TCRdb independently ran MiXCR on the 5' RACE reads; one entry per CDR3 protein. Among 1,500,000 or so distinct CDR3 sequences listed, approximately 43% were seen once. The sequencing sample was made of blood. These receptor sequences come from a woman aged 18-29 years in good health.

V and J are TRBV20-1 and TRBJ2-7; TRBD2 aligns across 10 bases. Losses at the gene ends were 2 bases for V and 7 bases for J; bases not matched to a gene: 11. This CDR3 is built from 15 residues. Germline assignment: CDR1 DFQATT and CDR2 SNEGSKA (reference sequence). This chain's CDR3 is CSARSGTSAYNEQYF. CDR3 sequence (DNA): TGCAGTGCTAGATCCGGGACTAGCGCCTACAATGAGCAGTACTTC.

On this clonotype itself: At one end, the junction sequence differs from germline, possibly due to a read error. The chain joins TRBV9 to TRBJ2-3; D ambiguous. This CDR3 comprises 16 residues. The germline V gene encodes CDR1 SGDLS and CDR2 YYNGEE. This chain's CDR3 is CASSVATVPGTDPQYF. The CDR3 DNA sequence: TGTGCCAGCAGCGTAGCTACGGTCCCCGGCACAGATCCGCAGTATTTT.

This clonotype was counted a single time. V and J are TRBV28 and TRBJ2-1; TRBD2 aligns across 7 bases. The trim removed 3 bases at V and 2 bases at J, leaving 4 bases unmatched. The CDR3 is 15 residues long. Germline assignment: CDR1 MDHEN and CDR2 SYDVKM. DNA for the CDR3: TGTGCCAGCAGTTTCTGGGGAGGGCCCTACAATGAGCAGTTCTTC. Translated: CASSFWGGPYNEQFF.

This clonotype was observed a few times. The chain is built from TRBV28 and TRBJ2-3; the D is unclear. This CDR3 contains 14 residues. Germline-derived CDR1 and CDR2 are MDHEN and SYDVKM. The V gene lost 3 bases and the J gene lost 3 bases, with 10 bases spanning the gap. CDR3 residues: CASSFSAATDTQYF. The CDR3 region has the DNA TGTGCCAGCAGTTTCAGCGCGGCTACAGATACGCAGTATTTT.